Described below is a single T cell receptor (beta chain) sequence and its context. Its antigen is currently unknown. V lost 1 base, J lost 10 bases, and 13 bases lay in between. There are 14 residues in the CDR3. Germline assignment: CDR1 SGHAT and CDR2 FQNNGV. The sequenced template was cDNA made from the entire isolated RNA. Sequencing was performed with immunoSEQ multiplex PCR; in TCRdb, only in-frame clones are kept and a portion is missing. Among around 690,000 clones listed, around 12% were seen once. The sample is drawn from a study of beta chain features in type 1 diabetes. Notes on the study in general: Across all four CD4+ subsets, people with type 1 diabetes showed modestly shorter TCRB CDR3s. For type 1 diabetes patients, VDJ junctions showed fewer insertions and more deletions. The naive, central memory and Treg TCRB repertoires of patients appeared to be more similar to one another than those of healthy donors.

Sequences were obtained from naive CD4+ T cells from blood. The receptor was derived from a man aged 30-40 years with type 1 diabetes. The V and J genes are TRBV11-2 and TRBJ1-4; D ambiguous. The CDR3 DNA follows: TGTGCCAGCAGCTTAGCGGACGGTACGGGAAAACTGTTTTTT. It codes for CASSLADGTGKLFF.